The 5 T cell receptor beta chains given below trace back to one sample, sequenced in a study of beta chain features in type 1 diabetes. The entirety of the isolated RNA underwent reverse transcription, so expressed TCRB transcripts were sequenced. Profiling relied on immunoSEQ multiplex PCR, and the TCRdb table lists in-frame clones only, not all of them. This sample has approximately 270,000 clones, with 13% to 15% found just once. Study-wide findings and caveats: TCRB CDR3s from Type 1 diabetes patients were moderately but significantly shorter in all four CD4+ subsets.

No antigen is known for these receptors. The sequenced sample was naive CD4+ T cells from blood. All receptors derive from a man aged 25 to 40 with type 1 diabetes.

The V call is TRBV5-1, the J call TRBJ2-5; 12 nucleotides align to TRBD2. Germline CDR1 and CDR2: SGHRS and YFSETQ. After removal of 2 bases from V and 2 bases from J, the junction contained 4 bases not matched to a gene. CDR3 length: 16 residues. CDR3 sequence (DNA): TGCGCCAGCAGCTTACTAGCGGGAGGACGTCAAGAGACCCAGTACTTC. It codes for CASSLLAGGRQETQYF.

This chain links TRBV7-2 with TRBJ2-1, with TRBD2 matching over 9 bases. Germline CDR1 is SGHTA and CDR2 is FQGNSA. This CDR3 is built from 16 residues. The V and J ends lost 6 bases and 4 bases, in that order; junction bases with no gene match: 10. The CDR3 bases are TGTGCCAGCAGTCGATCTAGCGGGGCCAATTACAATGAGCAGTTCTTC. It yields the protein CASSRSSGANYNEQFF.

This sequence joins TRBV2 and TRBJ2-7; D is possibly TRBD2 (6 bases). The CDR3 sequence is 13 residues long. Trimming took off 2 bases at V and 7 bases at J, with 12 bases between the two ends. CDR1 is SNHLY and CDR2 is FYNNEI in the germline V gene. CDR3 in amino acids: CASSEHPGLEQYF. CDR3 nucleotide sequence: TGTGCCAGCAGTGAACACCCAGGACTAGAGCAGTACTTC.

CDR3 bases: TGTGCCATCAGTGTCCTACCACCGGGACAGGGGTACAATGAGCAGTTCTTC. This encodes CAISVLPPGQGYNEQFF. The chain recombines TRBV10-3 with TRBJ2-1, with 10 positions matching TRBD1. CDR3 size: 17 residues. CDR1 and CDR2 from the germline V gene are ENHRY and SYGVKD. V dropped 4 bases and J dropped 4; count of bases not matched to a gene: 10.

The rearrangement links TRBV6-1 to TRBJ1-5, with D maybe TRBD1 (6 bases). V gave up 8 bases and J gave up 4 bases, with 12 bases separating them. Per the germline V gene, CDR1 is MNHNS and CDR2 is SASEGT. The CDR3 is made up of 13 amino acids. The DNA for the CDR3 is TGTGCCAGCTCCCTCAGGGGAAATCAGCCCCAGCATTTT. Its protein is CASSLRGNQPQHF.